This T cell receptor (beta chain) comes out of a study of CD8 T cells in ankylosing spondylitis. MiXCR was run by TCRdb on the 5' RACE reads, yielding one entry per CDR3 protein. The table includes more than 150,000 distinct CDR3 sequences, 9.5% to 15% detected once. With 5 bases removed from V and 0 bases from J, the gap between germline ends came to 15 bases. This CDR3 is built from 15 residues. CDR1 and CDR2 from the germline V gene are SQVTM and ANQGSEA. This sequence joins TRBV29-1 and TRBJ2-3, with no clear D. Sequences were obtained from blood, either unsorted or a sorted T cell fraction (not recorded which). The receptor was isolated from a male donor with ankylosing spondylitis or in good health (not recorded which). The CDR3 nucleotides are TGCAGCGTTTCAGAGCTGACCTTTAGCACAGATACGCAGTATTTT. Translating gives CSVSELTFSTDTQYF.